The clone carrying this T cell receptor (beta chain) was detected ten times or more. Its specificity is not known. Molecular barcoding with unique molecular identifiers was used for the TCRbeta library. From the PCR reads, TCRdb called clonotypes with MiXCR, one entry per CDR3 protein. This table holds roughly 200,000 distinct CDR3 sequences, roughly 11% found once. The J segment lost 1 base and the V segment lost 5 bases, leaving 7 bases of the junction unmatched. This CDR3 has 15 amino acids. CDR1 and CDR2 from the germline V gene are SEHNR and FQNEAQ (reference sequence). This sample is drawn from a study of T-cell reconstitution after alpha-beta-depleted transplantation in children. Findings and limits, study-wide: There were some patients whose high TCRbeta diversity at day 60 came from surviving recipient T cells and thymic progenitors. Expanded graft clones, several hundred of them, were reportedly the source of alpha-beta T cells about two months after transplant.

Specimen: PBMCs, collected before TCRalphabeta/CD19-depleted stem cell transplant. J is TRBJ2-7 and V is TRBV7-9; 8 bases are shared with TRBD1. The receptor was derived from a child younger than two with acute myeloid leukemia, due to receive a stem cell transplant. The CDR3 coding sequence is TGTGCCAGCAGCCCCCGGGACAGGCGATCCTACGAGCAGTACTTC. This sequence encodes CASSPRDRRSYEQYF.